This TCR beta chain was retrieved from a study of blood T cell repertoires in COVID-19. Study-level background: Material from acute and convalescent COVID-19 was sourced from the United States, Italy and Spain. T cells, B-cell-depleted T cells, or PBMCs supplied cDNA or gDNA.

The study recruited people aged roughly 18 to 100 years across approximately 24 US areas. Clones were sequenced by immunoSEQ multiplex PCR, and TCRdb holds only the in-frame ones, with some missing. The sample lists around 320,000 clones, around 91% occurring once. CDR1 and CDR2 from the germline V gene are MDHEN and SYDVKM. The V segment lost 5 bases and the J segment 2 bases; nucleotides outside the gene matches: 8. This CDR3 comprises 15 residues. Sequenced material: PBMCs or T cells enriched from blood (not recorded which). This clonotype was sampled from a woman aged 18-29 years with acute COVID-19. This chain connects TRBV28 to TRBJ2-7; 8 positions match TRBD2. CDR3 residues: CASSLNRGLAYEQYF. CDR3 bases: TGTGCCAGCAGTCTAAATAGGGGACTAGCCTACGAGCAGTACTTC.